The clone carrying this TCR beta chain was detected only a few times. In the authors' methods: Estimation of nucleated cell counts was performed using reference gene primer amplification. TCRdb keeps only in-frame clones here, not all; method: immunoSEQ multiplex PCR. V and J calls and clone size are copied from that table; D and trimming were computed from the DNA. The table records about 290,000 clones, roughly 90% of them present only once. This entry is derived from a study of blood T cell repertoires in COVID-19. Across the study: The United States, Italy and Spain were the sources of the acute and convalescent COVID-19 samples. T cells, B-cell-depleted T cells, or PBMCs supplied cDNA or gDNA.

This CDR3 is built from 14 residues. The germline CDR1 and CDR2 sequences are LGHNA and YNFKEQ. The V end was cut by 0 bases, the J end by 11 bases, with 11 bases between. Seattle patient enrollment occurred during active infection, with longitudinal follow-up thereafter. Specimen: peripheral blood. The V call is TRBV4-2, the J call TRBJ1-6; D uncertain. This clonotype was sampled from a woman aged 25 to 45 with COVID-19, enrolled during active disease. For the CDR3, the DNA is TGTGCCAGCAGCCAAGAAGAGTTCGGGGCACCCCTCCACTTT. Translating gives CASSQEEFGAPLHF.